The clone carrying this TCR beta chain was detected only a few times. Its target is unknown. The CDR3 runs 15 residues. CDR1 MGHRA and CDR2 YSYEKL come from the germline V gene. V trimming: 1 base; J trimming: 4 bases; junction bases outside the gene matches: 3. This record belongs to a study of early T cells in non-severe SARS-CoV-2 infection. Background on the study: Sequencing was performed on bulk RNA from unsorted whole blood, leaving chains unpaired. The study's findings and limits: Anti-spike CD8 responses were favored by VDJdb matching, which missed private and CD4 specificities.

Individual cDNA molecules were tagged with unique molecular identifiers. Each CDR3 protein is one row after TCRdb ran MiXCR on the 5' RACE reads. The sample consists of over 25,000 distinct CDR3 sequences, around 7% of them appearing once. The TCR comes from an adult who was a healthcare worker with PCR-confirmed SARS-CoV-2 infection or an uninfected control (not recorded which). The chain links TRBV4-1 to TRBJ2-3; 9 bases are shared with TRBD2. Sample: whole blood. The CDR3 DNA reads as TGCGCCAGCAGCCAAGTAGCGGGAGTCGCAGATACGCAGTATTTT. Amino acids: CASSQVAGVADTQYF.